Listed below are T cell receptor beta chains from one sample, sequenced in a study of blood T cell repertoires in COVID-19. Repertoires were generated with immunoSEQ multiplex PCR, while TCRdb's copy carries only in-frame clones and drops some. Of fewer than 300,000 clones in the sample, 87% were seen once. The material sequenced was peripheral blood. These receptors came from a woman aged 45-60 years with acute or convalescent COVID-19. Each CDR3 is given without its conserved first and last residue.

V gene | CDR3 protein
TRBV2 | ASSADRSSNYGYT
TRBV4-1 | ASSQDPGGSGRGEETQY
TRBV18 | ASSPLPQATNEKLF
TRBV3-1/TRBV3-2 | ASSQGERRGNEKLF
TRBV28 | ASSQAFSGNTIY
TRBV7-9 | ASSLGRSYNSPLH
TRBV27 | ASSPRGVGSPLH
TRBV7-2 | ASSLIAGYTGELF
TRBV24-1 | ATSDADRDWLSGELF
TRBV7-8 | ASSTTGTAAYGYT
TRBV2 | ASSIRAGEADEQY
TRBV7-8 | ASSLSTSGRGETQY
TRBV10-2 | ASSDRSPQPLH
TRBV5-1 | ASGRDNNSPLH
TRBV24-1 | ATSDFSSTSTDTQY
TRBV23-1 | ARTGGLETQY
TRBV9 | ASSSRQQGSQETQY
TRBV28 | ASSSKLAGVWNEQF
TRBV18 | ASSKGQSPSYEQY
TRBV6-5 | ASRRDWFYGYT
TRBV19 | ASSIAPQGDTQY
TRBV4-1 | ASSHPTGRGYGYT
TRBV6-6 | ASSYSYGVVEAF
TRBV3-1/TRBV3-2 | ASSVSGRSYNEQF
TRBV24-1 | ATSDLRREQF
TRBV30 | AWSRGGAQPQH
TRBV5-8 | ASSLRGGSPGNTIY
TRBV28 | ASSLWRGPPQPQH
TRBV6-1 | ASSEDPGMNTEAF
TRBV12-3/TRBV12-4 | ASKEGPYEQY
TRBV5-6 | ASSFRTGGQETQY
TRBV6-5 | ASDRDYYRPYEQY
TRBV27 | ASSPVAPGSSYNSPLH
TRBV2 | ASSLRTGREKLF
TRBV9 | ASSERDRAYNEQF
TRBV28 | ASSHPPRGLEKLF
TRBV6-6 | ASSYGEDYGYT
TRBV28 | ASSPRRQQNTEAF
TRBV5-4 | ASSSDRGKNEKLF
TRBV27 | ASSLGRNQPQH
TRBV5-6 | ASSLGGGFFSDTQY
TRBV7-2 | ASSLGTGPYEQY
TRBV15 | ATSRDPRSLAYEQY
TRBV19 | ASSKDRGENTGELF
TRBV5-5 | ASSTGQGRGTDTQY
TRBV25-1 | ASSGRVEGSGTQY
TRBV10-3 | AISEWTGPGNTIY
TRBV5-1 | ASSWDRAVWY
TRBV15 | ATSSFWETSTDTQY
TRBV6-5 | ASRGTGGGQPQH
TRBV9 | ASSGTGGYGYT